This T cell receptor beta chain was profiled in a study of shared clonotypes between healthy human individuals. Study-wide results and caveats: Few donors restricted represented genetic and exposure-history diversity.

Concerning this clone itself: The antigen remains unidentified.

This table comes from immunoSEQ multiplex PCR, and its TCRdb copy is limited to in-frame clones, with some not included. The table lists around 990,000 clones, 70% to 80% of them singletons, with 0.89% in the top ten. This TCR came from a man younger than 30 in good health. Some clones in this sample may be carry-over from other donors' samples. Source material: memory CD4+ T cells from PBMCs. Described subset: CD45RA-negative fraction.

For the CDR3, the DNA is TGCGCCAGCGCACGGGTAGCGGGTCTCCAAGAGACCCAGTACTTC. It is translated as CASARVAGLQETQYF. This chain joins TRBV5-1 and TRBJ2-5; 7 bases are shared with TRBD2. There are 15 residues in the CDR3. The germline gives CDR1 SGHRS, CDR2 YFSETQ. The V segment lost 7 bases and the J segment 1 base; nucleotides outside the gene matches: 10.